The clone carrying this TCR beta chain has ten or more counts. This sample was included in a study of T cells in Graves' hyperthyroidism and ophthalmopathy. This CDR3 contains 17 residues. J lost 6 bases, V lost 0 bases, and 11 bases had no gene match. The germline V gene encodes CDR1 SGHTA and CDR2 FQGNSA. Amplification yielded TCR beta CDR3 regions, with RNA transcripts as the source. RT-PCR in the first round (using the HTBI primer set) targeted the TCR CDR3. TCRdb independently ran MiXCR on the multiplex PCR reads; one entry per CDR3 protein. Of 200,000 to 300,000 distinct CDR3 sequences in the sample, 16% are singletons; the top ten hold more than 25%.

The chain is built from TRBV7-2 and TRBJ2-4, with 7 positions matching TRBD2. The sequenced sample was blood. The TCR sequence derives from a woman aged 18-30 years with Graves' ophthalmopathy. CDR3 sequence reads: CASSLAGGDLDLNIQYF. The CDR3 nucleotides are TGTGCCAGCAGCTTAGCGGGGGGGGATCTCGATTTAAACATTCAGTACTTC. Full variable domain (remainder filled in from reference TRBV7-2 and TRBJ2-4): GAGVSQSPSNKVTEKGKDVELRCDPISGHTALYWYRQSLGQGLEFLIYFQGNSAPDKSGLPSDRFSAERTGGSVSTLTIQRTQQEDSAVYLCASSLAGGDLDLNIQYFGAGTRLSVL.